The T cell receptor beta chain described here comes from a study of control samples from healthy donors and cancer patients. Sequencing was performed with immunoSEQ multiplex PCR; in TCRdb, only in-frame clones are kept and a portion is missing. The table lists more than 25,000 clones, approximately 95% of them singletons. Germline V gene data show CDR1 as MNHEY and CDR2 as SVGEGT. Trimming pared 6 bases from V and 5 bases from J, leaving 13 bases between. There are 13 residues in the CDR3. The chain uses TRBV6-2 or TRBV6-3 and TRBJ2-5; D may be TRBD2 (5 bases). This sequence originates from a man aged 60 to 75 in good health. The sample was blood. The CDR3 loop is CASSSKRGETQYF. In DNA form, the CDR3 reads TGTGCCAGCAGCTCCAAACGAGGGGAGACCCAGTACTTC.